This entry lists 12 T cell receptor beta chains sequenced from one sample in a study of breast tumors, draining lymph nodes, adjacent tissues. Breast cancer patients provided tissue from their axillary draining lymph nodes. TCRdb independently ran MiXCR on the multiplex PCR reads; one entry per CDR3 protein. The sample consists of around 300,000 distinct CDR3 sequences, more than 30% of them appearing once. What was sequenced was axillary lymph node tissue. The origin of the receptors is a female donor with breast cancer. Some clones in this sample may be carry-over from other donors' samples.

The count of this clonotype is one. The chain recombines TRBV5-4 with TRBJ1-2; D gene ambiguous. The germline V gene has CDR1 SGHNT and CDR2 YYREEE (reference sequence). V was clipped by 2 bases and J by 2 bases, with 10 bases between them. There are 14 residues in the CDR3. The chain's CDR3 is CASSFGTANYGYTF. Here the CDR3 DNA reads TGTGCCAGCAGCTTTGGTACAGCAAACTATGGCTACACCTTC.

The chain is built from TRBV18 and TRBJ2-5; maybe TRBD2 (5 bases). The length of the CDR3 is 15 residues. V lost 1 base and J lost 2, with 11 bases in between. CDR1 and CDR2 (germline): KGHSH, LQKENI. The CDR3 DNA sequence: TGTGCCAGCTCACCACAAACAACTAGACAAGAGACCCAGTACTTC. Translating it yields CASSPQTTRQETQYF.

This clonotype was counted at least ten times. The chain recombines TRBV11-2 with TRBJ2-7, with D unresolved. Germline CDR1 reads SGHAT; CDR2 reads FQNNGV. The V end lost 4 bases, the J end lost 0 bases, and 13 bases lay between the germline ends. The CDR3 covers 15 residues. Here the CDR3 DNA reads TGTGCCAGCAGCTCTCTAGTCCTGAGCTCCTACGAGCAGTACTTC. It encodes CASSSLVLSSYEQYF. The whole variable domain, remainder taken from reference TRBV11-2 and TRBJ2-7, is EAGVAQSPRYKIIEKRQSVAFWCNPISGHATLYWYQQILGQGPKLLIQFQNNGVVDDSQLPKDRFSAERLKGVDSTLKIQPAKLEDSAVYLCASSSLVLSSYEQYFGPGTRLTVT.

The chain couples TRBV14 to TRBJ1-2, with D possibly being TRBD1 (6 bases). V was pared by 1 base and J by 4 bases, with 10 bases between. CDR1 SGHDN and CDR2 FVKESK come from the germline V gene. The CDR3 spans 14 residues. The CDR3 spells CASSQARGGYGYTF. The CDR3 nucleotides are TGTGCCAGCAGCCAAGCCAGGGGCGGCTATGGCTACACCTTC.

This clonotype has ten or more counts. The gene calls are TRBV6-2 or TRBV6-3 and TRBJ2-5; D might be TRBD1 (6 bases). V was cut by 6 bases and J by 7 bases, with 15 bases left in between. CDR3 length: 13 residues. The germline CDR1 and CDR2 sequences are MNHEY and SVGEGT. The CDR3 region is CASSSTGSGTQYF. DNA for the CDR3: TGTGCCAGCAGCAGCACAGGGTCCGGGACCCAGTACTTC.

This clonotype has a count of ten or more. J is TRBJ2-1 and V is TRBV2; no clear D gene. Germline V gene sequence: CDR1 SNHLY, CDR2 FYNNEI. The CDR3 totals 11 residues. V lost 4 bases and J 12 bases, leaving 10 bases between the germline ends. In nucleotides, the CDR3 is TGTGCCAGCAGTGCCCGCGGATCGCAGTTCTTC. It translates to CASSARGSQFF.

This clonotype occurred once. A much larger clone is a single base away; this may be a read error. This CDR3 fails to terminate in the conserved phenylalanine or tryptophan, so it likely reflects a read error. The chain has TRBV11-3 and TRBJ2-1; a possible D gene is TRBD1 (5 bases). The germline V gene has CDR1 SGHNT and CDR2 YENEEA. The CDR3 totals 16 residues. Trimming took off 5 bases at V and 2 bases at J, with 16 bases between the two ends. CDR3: CASSGRGEKAYNEQFL. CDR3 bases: TGTGCCAGCAGCGGTAGGGGCGAGAAGGCCTACAATGAGCAGTTCCTC.

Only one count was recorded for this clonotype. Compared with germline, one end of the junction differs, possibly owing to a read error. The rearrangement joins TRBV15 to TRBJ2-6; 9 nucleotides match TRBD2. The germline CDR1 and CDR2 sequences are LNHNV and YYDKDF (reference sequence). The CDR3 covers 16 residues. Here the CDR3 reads CATSVTGGGRANVLTF. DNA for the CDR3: TGTGCCACCAGCGTAACGGGGGGCGGGAGGGCAAACGTCCTGACTTTC.

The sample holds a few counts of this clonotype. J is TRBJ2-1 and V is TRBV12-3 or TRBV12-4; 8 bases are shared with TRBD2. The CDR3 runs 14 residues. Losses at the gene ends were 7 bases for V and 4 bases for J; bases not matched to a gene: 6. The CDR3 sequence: CASTPSGLYNEQFF. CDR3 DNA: TGTGCCAGCACCCCTAGCGGGCTTTACAATGAGCAGTTCTTC.

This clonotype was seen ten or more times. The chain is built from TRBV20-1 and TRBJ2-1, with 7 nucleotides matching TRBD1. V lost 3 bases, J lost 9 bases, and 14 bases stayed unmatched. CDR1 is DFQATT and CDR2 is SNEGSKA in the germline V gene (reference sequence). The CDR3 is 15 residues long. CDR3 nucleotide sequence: TGCAGTGCTAGGGGGATTCTCCAGGGGGTCGGTGAGCAGTTCTTC. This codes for CSARGILQGVGEQFF.

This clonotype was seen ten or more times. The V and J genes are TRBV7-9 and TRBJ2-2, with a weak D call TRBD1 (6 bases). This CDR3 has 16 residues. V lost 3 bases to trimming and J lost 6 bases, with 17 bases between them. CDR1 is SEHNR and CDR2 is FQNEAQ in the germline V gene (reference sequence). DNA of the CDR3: TGTGCCAGCAGCTTCCCGCAGGGACAACCTTCCGGGGAGCTGTTTTTT. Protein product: CASSFPQGQPSGELFF. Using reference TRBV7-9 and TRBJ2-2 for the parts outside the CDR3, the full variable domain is DTGVSQNPRHKITKRGQNVTFRCDPISEHNRLYWYRQTLGQGPEFLTYFQNEAQLEKSRLLSDRFSAERPKGSFSTLEIQRTEQGDSAMYLCASSFPQGQPSGELFFGEGSRLTVL.

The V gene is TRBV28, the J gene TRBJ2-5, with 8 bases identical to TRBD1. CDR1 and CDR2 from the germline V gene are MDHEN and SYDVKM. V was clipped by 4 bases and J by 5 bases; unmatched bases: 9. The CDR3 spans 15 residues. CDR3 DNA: TGTGCCAGCAGTTCCCGACAGGGGATGAGGGAGACCCAGTACTTC. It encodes CASSSRQGMRETQYF.